The rows below give T cell receptor beta chains drawn from one sample of a study of shared clonotypes between healthy human individuals. The table came from immunoSEQ multiplex PCR; TCRdb's copy has only in-frame clones and leaves some out. The table lists 2 million to 2.5 million clones, roughly 91% of them singletons. What was sequenced was naive CD8+ T cells from PBMCs. These TCRs come from a man aged 18 to 30 in good health. Some clones in this sample may be carry-over from other donors' samples. Both conserved end residues are part of each CDR3. Fields, in order: CDR3 length, V gene, J gene, D gene, CDR3 DNA, CDR3 protein. A D gene is named only where the DNA matches it firmly.

>15|TRBV5-6|TRBJ2-7|TRBD2
TGTGCCAGCAGCTTGGCAGCTAGCGGGAGCTACGAGCAGTACTTC
CASSLAASGSYEQYF
>13|TRBV9|TRBJ2-7|NA
TGTGCCAGCAGCCCCGGACGGGCCTACGAGCAGTACTTC
CASSPGRAYEQYF
>15|TRBV28|TRBJ1-3|NA
TGTGCCAGCACCCATGGGGGGAGCTCTGGAAACACCATATATTTT
CASTHGGSSGNTIYF
>18|TRBV4-1|TRBJ2-1|TRBD2
TGCGCCAGCAGCCAGGGGTTAAAAGGGCTAGCGGGCTACAATGAGCAGTTCTTC
CASSQGLKGLAGYNEQFF
>14|TRBV9|TRBJ2-7|NA
TGTGCCAGCAGCGTCGCACAGTCTTCCTACGAGCAGTACTTC
CASSVAQSSYEQYF
>15|TRBV29-1|TRBJ2-7|NA
TGCAGCGTTTCCGGAGGACAGCATTTTGTGGGCGAGCAGTACTTC
CSVSGGQHFVGEQYF
>16|TRBV7-6|TRBJ1-2|NA
TGTGCCAGCAGCTTAGGTCGGTTAGGGCCCGGCTATGGCTACACCTTC
CASSLGRLGPGYGYTF
>15|TRBV28|TRBJ1-2|TRBD1
TGTGCCAGCAGTTCGTGGACAGGCTGGGGCTATGGCTACACCTTC
CASSSWTGWGYGYTF
>12|TRBV6-5|TRBJ1-2|NA
TGTGCCAGCAGTCAAAACAGCTATGGCTACACCTTC
CASSQNSYGYTF
>14|TRBV27|TRBJ2-4|NA
TGTGCCAGCAGTCCCCAAGGGGAGGAGAACATTCAGTACTTC
CASSPQGEENIQYF
>15|TRBV29-1|TRBJ2-7|TRBD2
TGCAGCGTTGAGGCGGGCGGGACTAGCGTCCACGAGCAGTACTTC
CSVEAGGTSVHEQYF
>12|TRBV9|TRBJ1-4|NA
TGTGCCAGCAGCGTAGCTGGGGAAAAACTGTTTTTT
CASSVAGEKLFF
>17|TRBV27|TRBJ2-1|TRBD1
TGTGCCAGCAGTTTGGTTGGGGGGACAGGGGCCTACAATGAGCAGTTCTTC
CASSLVGGTGAYNEQFF
>14|TRBV29-1|TRBJ2-5|TRBD2
TGCAGCGTTGGGGCGGGAGGGGGCCTGGAGACCCAGTACTTC
CSVGAGGGLETQYF